Below are 22 T cell receptor beta chains sequenced from a single sample in a study of identical twins. A single record per CDR3 protein comes from TCRdb applying MiXCR to the 5' RACE reads. The sample includes some 1,700,000 distinct CDR3 sequences, about 30% of them seen just once. The sequenced sample consisted of cord blood. The source is a newborn girl in good health.

This clonotype was counted between two and nine times. The rearrangement uses TRBV7-2 and TRBJ1-6, with a weak D call TRBD1 (6 bases). The CDR3 spans 16 residues. V lost 2 bases and J 6 bases, leaving 14 bases between the germline ends. The germline CDR1 and CDR2 sequences are SGHTA and FQGNSA. The CDR3 sequence is CASSLQQGLGNSPLHF. CDR3 bases: TGTGCCAGCAGCTTACAACAGGGTCTGGGTAATTCACCCCTCCACTTT. The whole variable domain, filled in from reference TRBV7-2 and TRBJ1-6, reads GAGVSQSPSNKVTEKGKDVELRCDPISGHTALYWYRQSLGQGLEFLIYFQGNSAPDKSGLPSDRFSAERTGGSVSTLTIQRTQQEDSAVYLCASSLQQGLGNSPLHFGNGTRLTVT.

The genes are TRBV2 and TRBJ1-4; TRBD1 might be the D (5 bases). Germline CDR1 reads SNHLY; CDR2 reads FYNNEI. The ends were cut back, 3 bases at V and 10 bases at J, with 6 bases in the middle. The CDR3 consists of 11 residues. The CDR3 bases are TGTGCCAGCAGTGACGGGGGAAAACTGTTTTTT. This gives the protein CASSDGGKLFF. The full variable domain, completed using reference TRBV2 and TRBJ1-4, is EPEVTQTPSHQVTQMGQEVILRCVPISNHLYFYWYRQILGQKVEFLVSFYNNEISEKSEIFDDQFSVERPDGSNFTLKIRSTKLEDSAMYFCASSDGGKLFFGSGTQLSVL.

Comments on this clonotype: A read error may be the cause here, since a much bigger clone is one base away. The genes are TRBV29-1 and TRBJ2-1; the match to TRBD2 covers 8 bases. The CDR3 contains 14 residues. The junction had 14 bases not matched to a gene; V was cut back by 6 bases and J by 10 bases. Germline CDR1 and CDR2: SQVTM and ANQGSEA. CDR3 sequence: CSVWVSGLVYEQFF. CDR3 DNA: TGCAGCGTGTGGGTGTCGGGACTAGTCTACGAGCAGTTCTTC.

This clonotype was seen only a few times. J is TRBJ1-1 and V is TRBV25-1; D is uncertain. Germline loops: CDR1 MGHDK, CDR2 SYGVNS. The CDR3 has 16 residues. Trimming removed 7 bases from V and 0 bases from J, with 18 bases in between. The CDR3 DNA follows: TGTGCCAGCACCACCGGGCGGGGAGCCATGAACACTGAAGCTTTCTTT. It encodes CASTTGRGAMNTEAFF.

The CDR3 DNA reads as TGTGCCAGCATGCCCCCCACAAAGGTGAGAAAAACCTACGAACAGTACTTC. Its protein is CASMPPTKVRKTYEQYF. The V and J genes are TRBV6-4 and TRBJ2-5; no reliable D call. The CDR3 is made up of 17 amino acids. The ends were cut back, 7 bases at V and 11 bases at J, with 32 bases in the middle. CDR1 and CDR2 from the germline V gene are MRHNA and SNTAGT.

This clonotype appeared many times. The V gene is TRBV20-1, the J gene TRBJ2-1; D possibly uses TRBD1 or TRBD2 (5 bases each). The V gene's germline CDR1 is DFQATT and CDR2 SNEGSKA (reference sequence). The CDR3 runs to 15 residues. Between the trimmed V and J ends, which lost 2 bases and 8 bases, there was a span of 19 bases. In DNA form, the CDR3 reads TGCAGTGCTAGACTCGCGAAGGGACGGAGAGATGAGCAGTTCTTC. As protein: CSARLAKGRRDEQFF.

There are a few counts of this clonotype. The rearrangement uses TRBV12-3 or TRBV12-4 and TRBJ1-1, with a possible D match to TRBD1 (6 bases). This CDR3 comprises 15 residues. Deletions cut 5 bases from V and 0 bases from J, with 13 bases between. CDR3 nucleotides: TGTGCCAGCAGTCCCCCGACAGGAGTGAACACTGAAGCTTTCTTT. Its translation is CASSPPTGVNTEAFF.

V is TRBV6-5 and J is TRBJ2-2; no clear D. This CDR3 spans 15 amino acids. CDR1 MNHEY and CDR2 SVGAGI come from the germline V gene. V was trimmed by 0 bases and J by 0 bases, leaving 5 bases between them. The CDR3 protein is CASSYSKTNTGELFF. In DNA form, the CDR3 reads TGTGCCAGCAGTTACTCGAAAACGAACACCGGGGAGCTGTTTTTT.

With regard to this clonotype: This could be a read error, since a much larger clone is one nucleotide away. The rearrangement links TRBV4-1 to TRBJ2-1; 7 bases map to TRBD2. This CDR3 has 14 residues. V shed 3 bases, J shed 11 bases, and the junction held 10 bases outside the gene matches. CDR1 and CDR2 from the germline V gene are MGHRA and YSYEKL. The CDR3 DNA follows: TGCGCCAGCAGCCAGACTAGCCTGAGGGATAAGCAGTTCTTC. Translation: CASSQTSLRDKQFF.

With regard to this clonotype: The junction does not match germline at one end; this may be a read error. The chain recombines TRBV14 with TRBJ1-3, with 7 bases fitting TRBD1. The germline CDR1 and CDR2 sequences are SGHDN and FVKESK. The CDR3 contains 15 residues. The CDR3 region is CAGSLFGTAGNTIYF. CDR3 DNA sequence: TGTGCCGGCAGCCTCTTCGGGACAGCCGGAAACACCATATATTTT.

CDR3 nucleotides: TGTGCCAGCAGCTTAGTGTGGCACACAGATACGCAGTATTTT. This sequence encodes CASSLVWHTDTQYF. J is TRBJ2-3 and V is TRBV11-2; D not certain. The germline V gene encodes CDR1 SGHAT and CDR2 FQNNGV. V lost 1 base and J 2 bases, leaving 7 bases between the germline ends. This CDR3 region has 14 residues.

The V and J genes are TRBV12-3 or TRBV12-4 and TRBJ2-4; 8 positions match TRBD1. With the DNA end fitting TRBJ2-7 better, the J assignment may be wrong. The length of the CDR3 is 14 residues. The CDR3 nucleotides read TGTGCCAGCAGTTTACGACAGGGGCTAAACGAGCAGTACTTC. It translates to CASSLRQGLNEQYF.

The V call is TRBV5-5, the J call TRBJ1-6; D remains ambiguous. Per germline, CDR1 SGHKS and CDR2 YYEKEE (reference sequence). Trimming cost V 7 bases and J 10 bases, with 24 bases left between them. The CDR3 sequence is 16 residues long. CDR3 loop: CASQETKNTLDSPLHF. DNA of the CDR3: TGTGCCAGCCAGGAAACTAAAAACACCCTAGACTCACCCCTCCACTTT.

This clonotype has at least ten counts. This chain uses TRBV29-1 with TRBJ2-4, with D perhaps matching TRBD2 (6 bases). Germline CDR1 and CDR2: SQVTM and ANQGSEA. Trimming left V 1 base short and J 0 bases short, with 16 bases between. The CDR3 runs 17 residues. The CDR3 nucleotides are TGCAGCGTTGAAGGGGTAGGAGGGCGGATAGCCAAAAACATTCAGTACTTC. Translated: CSVEGVGGRIAKNIQYF.

This clonotype was found many times. The CDR3 bases are TGTGCCAGCAGTAGACAGGGGGCTGGAAACACCATATATTTT. Its protein product is CASSRQGAGNTIYF. The V call is TRBV6-6, the J call TRBJ1-3, with 9 nucleotides matching TRBD1. The CDR3 spans 14 residues. The V segment lost 5 bases and the J segment 2 bases; nucleotides outside the gene matches: 1. CDR1 is MNHNY and CDR2 is SVGAGI in the germline V gene (reference sequence).

This chain joins TRBV11-2 and TRBJ2-5; D is ambiguous. CDR1 and CDR2 from the germline V gene are SGHAT and FQNNGV. The CDR3 extends over 17 amino acids. Deletions cut 5 bases from V and 0 bases from J, with 19 bases between. CDR3 loop: CASSLHGRLGYQETQYF. The CDR3 DNA reads as TGTGCCAGCAGCCTCCATGGACGGTTAGGGTACCAAGAGACCCAGTACTTC.

This clonotype occurred a few times. The rearrangement joins TRBV29-1 to TRBJ1-1; D ambiguous. V lost 8 bases and J 0 bases, leaving 10 bases between the germline ends. The CDR3 loop spans 12 amino acids. CDR1 and CDR2 from the germline V gene are SQVTM and ANQGSEA. The CDR3 reads CSSSGMNTEAFF. DNA for the CDR3: TGCAGCTCTTCAGGCATGAACACTGAAGCTTTCTTT.

The chain recombines TRBV20-1 with TRBJ2-3; TRBD2 aligns across 9 bases. The germline V gene has CDR1 DFQATT and CDR2 SNEGSKA (reference sequence). The CDR3 runs 16 residues. Trimming at V came to 6 bases and at J to 4 bases, leaving 14 bases not matched to a gene. The CDR3 is CSATPSSGVGADTQYF. The CDR3 DNA follows: TGCAGTGCCACCCCCTCTAGCGGGGTTGGAGCAGATACGCAGTATTTT.

This clonotype has more than one count but fewer than ten. The V and J genes are TRBV7-2 and TRBJ1-2; TRBD1 agrees at 12 bases. CDR3 size: 13 residues. Germline CDR1 is SGHTA and CDR2 is FQGNSA. V shed 6 bases, J shed 6 bases, and the junction held 2 bases outside the gene matches. The CDR3 is CASRGQGADGYTF. The DNA for the CDR3 is TGTGCCAGCAGGGGACAGGGGGCGGATGGCTACACCTTC.

This chain joins TRBV4-2 and TRBJ2-3; maybe TRBD1 (6 bases). CDR3 length equals 18 residues. Germline V gives CDR1 LGHNA, CDR2 YNFKEQ. V lost 5 bases to trimming and J lost 0 bases, with 21 bases between them. The CDR3 DNA is TGTGCCAGCAGCGACGCCAACGAGGGGGTCAGAAGCACAGATACGCAGTATTTT. Amino acid sequence: CASSDANEGVRSTDTQYF.

The rearrangement links TRBV20-1 to TRBJ2-2; 10 bases are shared with TRBD2. The trim removed 2 bases at V and 7 bases at J, leaving 10 bases unmatched. The germline gives CDR1 DFQATT, CDR2 SNEGSKA (reference sequence). The CDR3 totals 16 residues. The CDR3: CSARLLLAGAFGELFF. In nucleotides, the CDR3 is TGCAGTGCTAGATTACTGCTAGCGGGAGCATTCGGGGAGCTGTTTTTT.

There are a few counts of this clonotype. A much larger clone differs by one base, so this may be a read error. V usage is TRBV13 and J usage is TRBJ2-7; 14 bases map to TRBD2. The CDR3 sequence is 15 residues long. Per the germline V gene, CDR1 is PRHDT and CDR2 is FYEKMQ (reference sequence). The J segment lost 7 bases and the V segment lost 3 bases, leaving 5 bases of the junction unmatched. The CDR3 sequence: CASSFGTSGSNEQYF. CDR3 in DNA: TGTGCCAGCAGCTTTGGGACTAGCGGGAGCAATGAGCAGTACTTC.